What follows are 28 T cell receptor beta chains derived from one specimen sequenced in a study of tumor and adjacent non-tumor tissue in lung cancer. TCRbeta libraries were built with three rounds of nested PCR, modified from ARM-PCR. TCRdb independently ran MiXCR on the multiplex PCR reads; one entry per CDR3 protein. Counted here are 60,000 to 90,000 distinct CDR3 sequences, 60% to 80% occurring once; the ten biggest clones make up approximately 12%. RNA was extracted from bulk tissue without any cell sorting. The sequencing sample was made of lung tumor tissue. The receptors stem from a woman between 45 and 65 years old with non-small cell lung cancer.

This clonotype has a single count. The junction shows a germline mismatch at one end, possibly a read error. The chain couples TRBV10-3 to TRBJ2-3; no definite D call. The CDR3 loop spans 15 amino acids. Germline CDR1 reads ENHRY; CDR2 reads SYGVKD. This CDR3 reads CAFSEGTTSTDTQYF. The CDR3, as DNA: TGTGCCTTCAGTGAAGGAACAACTAGCACAGATACGCAGTATTTT.

This chain uses TRBV6-5 with TRBJ2-7; 10 positions match TRBD1. The length of the CDR3 is 15 residues. Germline CDR1 MNHEY, CDR2 SVGAGI. V lost 6 bases and J lost 6; bases outside the gene matches: 11. CDR3 amino acids: CASRPRTGGKSEQYF. DNA for the CDR3: TGTGCCAGCAGACCTAGGACAGGGGGGAAAAGCGAGCAGTACTTC.

Concerning this clonotype: The junction departs from germline at one end; a sequencing error may be responsible. This chain connects TRBV11-2 to TRBJ2-5, with D possibly being TRBD2 (5 bases). Per germline, CDR1 SGHAT and CDR2 FQNNGV. The CDR3 sequence is 13 residues long. Written as DNA, the CDR3 is TGTGCCAGCGGCCGACGGGGTTGGGAGATCCAGTACTTC. Translated: CASGRRGWEIQYF. Together with reference TRBV11-2 and TRBJ2-5, the CDR3 gives the full variable domain: EAGVAQSPRYKIIEKRQSVAFWCNPISGHATLYWYQQILGQGPKLLIQFQNNGVVDDSQLPKDRFSAERLKGVDSTLKIQPAKLEDSAVYLCASGRRGWEIQYFGPGTRLLVL.

This chain links TRBV28 with TRBJ2-1; D unclear. The CDR3 loop spans 15 amino acids. Trimming removed 9 bases from V and 6 bases from J, with 21 bases in between. CDR1 and CDR2 (germline): MDHEN, SYDVKM. CDR3 sequence reads: CASSPPGSWGNEQFF. The CDR3, as DNA: TGTGCCAGTAGCCCTCCGGGTTCTTGGGGCAATGAGCAGTTCTTC.

A word on this clonotype: At one of its ends the junction is not consistent with the germline gene, which may arise from a read error. The chain employs TRBV6-6 and TRBJ2-5, with D possibly matching TRBD2 (5 bases). This CDR3 is built from 13 residues. CDR1 MNHNY and CDR2 SVGAGI come from the germline V gene (reference sequence). The CDR3, as DNA: TGCGCTAGCAGCCCAAGCGAGCAAGAGACCCCGTACTTC. This codes for CASSPSEQETPYF.

Worth noting for this clonotype: This could be a read error, since a much larger clone is one nucleotide away. This rearrangement joins TRBV20-1 to TRBJ2-3; 7 bases map to TRBD2. CDR1 and CDR2 (germline): DFQATT, SNEGSKA (reference sequence). The junction had 10 bases not matched to a gene; V was cut back by 5 bases and J by 5 bases. This CDR3 is 14 amino acids long. CDR3 nucleotide sequence: TGCAGTGCTGGTAGCGGGTTCGGCAGAGATACGCAGTATTTT. The encoded protein is CSAGSGFGRDTQYF.

A few counts support this clonotype. The rearrangement uses TRBV29-1 and TRBJ2-5, with a tentative D call TRBD2 (5 bases). The CDR3 covers 15 residues. The V end was cut by 0 bases, the J end by 5 bases, with 16 bases between. The germline V gene has CDR1 SQVTM and CDR2 ANQGSEA. Here the CDR3 DNA reads TGCAGCGTTGAAGATCCTAAGAGGGCTCAGGAGACCCAGTACTTC. It specifies CSVEDPKRAQETQYF. Complete variable domain (other parts from reference TRBV29-1 and TRBJ2-5): SAVISQKPSRDICQRGTSLTIQCQVDSQVTMMFWYRQQPGQSLTLIATANQGSEATYESGFVIDKFPISRPNLTFSTLTVSNMSPEDSSIYLCSVEDPKRAQETQYFGPGTRLLVL.

This chain links TRBV12-3 or TRBV12-4 with TRBJ1-5; possible D gene TRBD1, 5 bases. The V and J ends lost 3 bases and 7 bases respectively, with 13 bases between them. The CDR3 has 14 residues. The CDR3 sequence is CASSFLMGVQPQHF. For the CDR3, the DNA is TGTGCCAGCAGTTTCCTGATGGGGGTACAGCCCCAGCATTTT.

The V gene is TRBV11-2, the J gene TRBJ2-1, with TRBD2 matching over 10 bases. V lost 9 bases to trimming and J lost 6 bases; unmatched junction nucleotides: 14. The CDR3 consists of 16 residues. Per the germline V gene, CDR1 is SGHAT and CDR2 is FQNNGV. CDR3 in DNA: TGTGCCAGTAGCGGGGGGCGGGAGCGGGGATGCAATGAGCAGTTCTTC. Its translation is CASSGGRERGCNEQFF.

The J gene is TRBJ2-1, the V gene TRBV28; D remains unclear. Germline CDR1 reads MDHEN; CDR2 reads SYDVKM. The CDR3 loop spans 14 amino acids. With 2 bases removed from V and 4 bases from J, the gap between germline ends came to 9 bases. As DNA, the CDR3 is TGTGCCAGCAGTTTACTCCCGGGTTACAATGAGCAGTTCTTC. This gives the protein CASSLLPGYNEQFF.

The chain is built from TRBV11-2 and TRBJ1-4; tentatively, D is TRBD1 (5 bases). Germline CDR1 SGHAT, CDR2 FQNNGV. Trimming took off 1 base at V and 14 bases at J, with 17 bases between the two ends. This CDR3 region has 14 residues. In DNA form, the CDR3 reads TGTGCCAGCAGCTTAGCAGGGACTAATGAGAAGCTGTTTTTT. Translated: CASSLAGTNEKLFF.

Remarks on this clonotype: It is likely a read error, because the conserved phenylalanine at the end of the CDR3 is missing. The limits of the CDR3 on the DNA are not certain, so only TCRdb's listed CDR3 is given. The chain links TRBV7-9 to TRBJ1-5. Including both end residues, the CDR3 is 13 amino acids long. Germline CDR1 and CDR2: SEHNR and FQNEAQ (reference sequence). CDR3 residues: CASSRDSNQPQHL.

The chain has TRBV13 and TRBJ2-2; D might be TRBD1 or TRBD2, each matching 5 bases. With 10 bases removed from V and 4 bases from J, the gap between germline ends came to 16 bases. The CDR3 spans 14 residues. Germline CDR1 PRHDT, CDR2 FYEKMQ (reference sequence). The CDR3 here is CANINRDLTGELFF. Written as DNA, the CDR3 is TGTGCCAACATCAACCGGGACCTCACCGGGGAGCTGTTTTTT.

Comments on this clonotype: A read error may explain this, as a much larger clone is one base away. The chain joins TRBV28 to TRBJ2-7; 8 positions agree with TRBD2. Looked up from germline, CDR1 is MDHEN and CDR2 is SYDVKM. J gave up 4 bases and V 10 bases, and 12 bases lay outside the gene matches. The CDR3 sequence is 14 residues long. The CDR3 here is CANIKSGSLYEQYF. In nucleotides, the CDR3 is TGTGCCAACATAAAAAGCGGGAGTTTGTACGAGCAGTACTTC.

The rearrangement joins TRBV10-3 to TRBJ2-7, with no clear D. This CDR3 comprises 12 residues. Germline CDR1 is ENHRY and CDR2 is SYGVKD. The V and J ends lost 7 bases and 4 bases respectively, with 11 bases between them. The CDR3 DNA reads as TGTGCCATCACGGCGGCGGTATACGAGCAGTACTTC. Its protein is CAITAAVYEQYF.

Concerning this clonotype itself: This CDR3 fails to terminate in the conserved phenylalanine or tryptophan, so it likely reflects a read error. The genes are TRBV6-5 and TRBJ2-7; the match to TRBD1 covers 9 bases. Trimming at V came to 7 bases and at J to 3 bases, leaving 13 bases not matched to a gene. There are 16 residues in the CDR3. Germline lookup yields CDR1 MNHEY and CDR2 SVGAGI. CDR3 sequence: CASKIHSGTGNYEQYI. For the CDR3, the DNA is TGTGCCAGCAAAATCCACTCGGGGACAGGGAACTACGAGCAGTACATC.

The sample holds one count of this clonotype. As the CDR3 is not closed by the conserved phenylalanine or tryptophan, this likely results from a read error. The chain carries TRBV6-1 and TRBJ2-7; 13 bases align to TRBD2. Germline values: CDR1 MNHNS, CDR2 SASEGT. V was clipped by 0 bases and J by 8 bases; unmatched bases: 7. The CDR3 contains 16 residues. The CDR3 protein is CASSEAVGTSGDKQYL. CDR3 nucleotide sequence: TGTGCCAGCAGTGAAGCTGTTGGGACTAGCGGGGACAAGCAGTACTTA.

This clonotype was recorded at least ten times. The chain recombines TRBV7-9 with TRBJ2-5; perhaps TRBD2 as D (5 bases). The germline CDR1 and CDR2 sequences are SEHNR and FQNEAQ (reference sequence). V shed 4 bases and J shed 7 bases, with 10 bases lying between them. The CDR3 has 12 amino acids. In DNA form, the CDR3 reads TGTGCCAGCAGCTCCTACGAGGGGACCCAGTACTTC. Translating gives CASSSYEGTQYF.

In the case of this clonotype: Germline and junction disagree at one end, which may indicate a read error. The chain couples TRBV6-1 to TRBJ2-7; D unclear. Germline CDR1 and CDR2: MNHNS and SASEGT. CDR3 size: 14 residues. CDR3 region: CAISEEPHSYEQYF. CDR3 nucleotides: TGTGCCATCAGTGAAGAACCCCACTCCTACGAGCAGTACTTC.

On this clonotype: One base away lies a much larger clone, so this may be a sequencing read error. The conserved phenylalanine or tryptophan is not found at the CDR3 terminus, so this likely reflects a read error. The chain couples TRBV28 to TRBJ1-1; TRBD1 matches 7 bases. The CDR3 has 15 amino acids. The trim removed 6 bases at V and 3 bases at J, leaving 10 bases unmatched. Germline loops: CDR1 MDHEN, CDR2 SYDVKM. CDR3 sequence: CASSQMGQTYTEAFC. The CDR3, as DNA: TGTGCCAGCAGCCAAATGGGACAGACATACACTGAAGCTTTCTGT.

The rearrangement uses TRBV20-1 and TRBJ2-3; D could derive from TRBD1 or TRBD2 (5 bases each). The CDR3 is 16 amino acids. Germline V lookup: CDR1 DFQATT, CDR2 SNEGSKA (reference sequence). Deletions cut 0 bases from V and 2 bases from J, with 15 bases between. CDR3: CSARDQRGGFTDTQYF. CDR3 sequence (DNA): TGCAGTGCTAGAGATCAACGGGGCGGTTTCACAGATACGCAGTATTTT.

Regarding this clonotype: One junction end disagrees with the germline gene, perhaps due to a read error. The V and J genes are TRBV5-4 and TRBJ2-1; D is perhaps TRBD1 (5 bases). The CDR3 sequence is 12 residues long. CDR1 and CDR2 from the germline V gene are SGHNT and YYREEE (reference sequence). CDR3 residues: CASSSTDNDQFF. As DNA, the CDR3 is TGTGCCAGCAGTTCGACGGACAATGATCAGTTCTTC.

As for this clonotype: At one boundary the junction diverges from the germline segment, which might be a read error. The genes are TRBV28 and TRBJ1-1; D remains unclear. Germline V gene sequence: CDR1 MDHEN, CDR2 SYDVKM. The CDR3 length is 14 residues. The CDR3 reads CANSLAMDGTEAFF. In nucleotides, the CDR3 is TGTGCCAACAGTTTAGCGATGGACGGGACTGAAGCTTTCTTT.

The rearrangement links TRBV30 to TRBJ2-1; D is unclear. Germline assignment: CDR1 GTSNPN and CDR2 SVGIG (reference sequence). The CDR3 consists of 14 residues. V gave up 2 bases and J gave up 1 base, with 9 bases separating them. The CDR3 spells CAWSSRRSYNEQFF. For the CDR3, the DNA is TGTGCCTGGAGTTCGCGGAGATCCTACAATGAGCAGTTCTTC. The full variable domain, its missing parts supplied by reference TRBV30 and TRBJ2-1, is SQTIHQWPATLVQPVGSPLSLECTVEGTSNPNLYWYRQAAGRGLQLLFYSVGIGQISSEVPQNLSASRPQDRQFILSSKKLLLSDSGFYLCAWSSRRSYNEQFFGPGTRLTVL.

The chain carries TRBV5-5 and TRBJ1-3; D remains unclear. The CDR3 covers 16 residues. The ends were cut back, 4 bases at V and 4 bases at J, with 18 bases in the middle. Germline CDR1 reads SGHKS; CDR2 reads YYEKEE (reference sequence). CDR3 loop: CASSLSVGLVGNTIYF. The CDR3 DNA follows: TGTGCCAGCAGCCTCTCTGTAGGTCTGGTCGGAAACACCATATATTTT.

The CDR3 DNA is TGTGCCACCGGTGGTATTAGCGAGATGACCCAGTACTTC. Its translation: CATGGISEMTQYF. The chain recombines TRBV24-1 with TRBJ2-5, with D possibly TRBD2 on 5 matching bases. V shed 9 bases and J shed 7 bases, with 17 bases lying between them. CDR1 and CDR2 (germline): KGHDR, SFDVKD. The CDR3 spans 13 residues.

J is TRBJ1-5 and V is TRBV6-1; tentative D call: TRBD1 (6 bases). This CDR3 has 15 amino acids. Germline CDR1 MNHNS, CDR2 SASEGT. With 9 bases removed from V and 2 bases from J, the gap between germline ends came to 17 bases. CDR3 sequence reads: CASTEGVEGNQPQHF. CDR3 DNA sequence: TGTGCCAGTACTGAGGGGGTGGAGGGCAATCAGCCCCAGCATTTT.

As for this clonotype: This may be a read error, as it is one base from a much larger clone. This chain links TRBV5-1 with TRBJ2-1; D might be TRBD2 (6 bases). CDR1 is SGHRS, CDR2 YFSETQ, per germline. With 4 bases removed from V and 5 bases from J, the gap between germline ends came to 16 bases. The CDR3 has 15 amino acids. The CDR3 DNA sequence: TGCGCCAGCAGCAGTCTAGCGCCGCATAACAATGAGCAGTTCTTC. This encodes CASSSLAPHNNEQFF.